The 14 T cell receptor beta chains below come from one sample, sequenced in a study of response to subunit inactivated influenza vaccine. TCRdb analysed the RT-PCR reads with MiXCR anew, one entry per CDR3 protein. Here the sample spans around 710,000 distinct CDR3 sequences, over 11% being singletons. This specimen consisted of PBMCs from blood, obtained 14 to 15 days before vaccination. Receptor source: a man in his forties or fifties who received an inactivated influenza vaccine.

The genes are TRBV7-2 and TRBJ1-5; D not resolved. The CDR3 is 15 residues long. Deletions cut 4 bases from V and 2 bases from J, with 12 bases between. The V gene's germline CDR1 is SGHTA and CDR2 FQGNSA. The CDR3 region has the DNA TGTGCCAGCAGCTCCGGGCCGTTTGGCAATCAGCCCCAGCATTTT. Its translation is CASSSGPFGNQPQHF.

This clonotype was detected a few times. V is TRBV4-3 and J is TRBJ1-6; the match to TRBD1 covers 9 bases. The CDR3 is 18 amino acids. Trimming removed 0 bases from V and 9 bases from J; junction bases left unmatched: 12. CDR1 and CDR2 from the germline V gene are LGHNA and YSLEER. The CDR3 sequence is CASSQDSWGQGSSSPLHF. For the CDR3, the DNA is TGCGCCAGCAGCCAAGATAGTTGGGGACAGGGAAGTAGTTCACCCCTCCACTTT.

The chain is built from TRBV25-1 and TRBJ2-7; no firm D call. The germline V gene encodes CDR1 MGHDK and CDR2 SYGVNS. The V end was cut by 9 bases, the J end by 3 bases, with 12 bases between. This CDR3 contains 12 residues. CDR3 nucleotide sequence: TGTGCCAGACTTCGAGCCTTCTACGAGCAGTACTTC. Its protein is CARLRAFYEQYF.

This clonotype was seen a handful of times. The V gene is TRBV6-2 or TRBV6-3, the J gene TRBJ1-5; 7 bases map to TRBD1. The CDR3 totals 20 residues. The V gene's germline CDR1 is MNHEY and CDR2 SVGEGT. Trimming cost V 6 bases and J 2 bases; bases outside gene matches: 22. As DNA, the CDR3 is TGTGCCAGCAGCCAGAAGGACAGGATCATAGGAAACAACCGCAATCAGCCCCAGCATTTT. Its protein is CASSQKDRIIGNNRNQPQHF.

The CDR3 sequence is CASRLAPGELFF. CDR3 in DNA: TGTGCCAGCAGGCTAGCGCCCGGGGAGCTGTTTTTT. The chain carries TRBV25-1 and TRBJ2-2; D is possibly TRBD2 (6 bases). This CDR3 contains 12 residues. The germline CDR1 and CDR2 sequences are MGHDK and SYGVNS. Trimming took off 6 bases at V and 6 bases at J, with 8 bases between the two ends.

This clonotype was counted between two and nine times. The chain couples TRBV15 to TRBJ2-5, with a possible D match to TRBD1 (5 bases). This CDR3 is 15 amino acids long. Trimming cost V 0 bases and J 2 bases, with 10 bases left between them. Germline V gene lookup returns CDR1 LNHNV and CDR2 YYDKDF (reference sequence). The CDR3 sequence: CATSRETRVQETQYF. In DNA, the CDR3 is TGTGCCACCAGCAGAGAAACCAGGGTTCAAGAGACCCAGTACTTC. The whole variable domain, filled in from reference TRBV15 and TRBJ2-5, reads DAMVIQNPRYQVTQFGKPVTLSCSQTLNHNVMYWYQQKSSQAPKLLFHYYDKDFNNEADTPDNFQSRRPNTSFCFLDIRSPGLGDTAMYLCATSRETRVQETQYFGPGTRLLVL.

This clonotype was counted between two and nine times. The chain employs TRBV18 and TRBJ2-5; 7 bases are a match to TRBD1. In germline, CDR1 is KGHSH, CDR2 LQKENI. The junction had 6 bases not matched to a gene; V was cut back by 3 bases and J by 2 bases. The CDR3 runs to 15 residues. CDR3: CASSPRGQPQETQYF. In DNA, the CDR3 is TGTGCCAGCTCACCCCGGGGACAGCCACAAGAGACCCAGTACTTC.

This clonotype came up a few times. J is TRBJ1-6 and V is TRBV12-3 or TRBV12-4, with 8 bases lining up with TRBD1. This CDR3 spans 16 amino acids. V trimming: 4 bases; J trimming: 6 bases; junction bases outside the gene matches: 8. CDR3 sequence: CASSSTSGGGNSPLHF. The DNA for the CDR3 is TGTGCCAGCAGTTCGACATCAGGGGGCGGTAATTCACCCCTCCACTTT.

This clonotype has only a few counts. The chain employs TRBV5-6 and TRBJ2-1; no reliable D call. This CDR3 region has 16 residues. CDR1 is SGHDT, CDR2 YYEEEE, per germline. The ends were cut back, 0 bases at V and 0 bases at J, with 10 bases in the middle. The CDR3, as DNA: TGTGCCAGCAGCTTGGGGCCCACGAGCTCCTACAATGAGCAGTTCTTC. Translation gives CASSLGPTSSYNEQFF.

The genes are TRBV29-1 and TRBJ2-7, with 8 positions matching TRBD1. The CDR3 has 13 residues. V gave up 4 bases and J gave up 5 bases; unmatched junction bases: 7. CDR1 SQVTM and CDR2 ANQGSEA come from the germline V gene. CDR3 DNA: TGCAGCGTTGGATGGGCAGGGGGCGACGAGCAGTACTTC. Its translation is CSVGWAGGDEQYF.

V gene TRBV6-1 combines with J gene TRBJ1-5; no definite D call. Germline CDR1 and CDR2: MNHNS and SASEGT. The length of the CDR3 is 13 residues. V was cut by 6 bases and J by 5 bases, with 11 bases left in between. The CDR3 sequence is CASSQASHQPQHF. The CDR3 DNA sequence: TGTGCCAGCAGCCAGGCGTCCCATCAGCCCCAGCATTTT.

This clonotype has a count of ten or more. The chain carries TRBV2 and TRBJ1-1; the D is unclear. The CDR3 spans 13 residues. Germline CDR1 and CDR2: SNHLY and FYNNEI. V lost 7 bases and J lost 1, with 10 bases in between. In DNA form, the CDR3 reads TGTGCCAGCAACCCACGGGCGAACACTGAAGCTTTCTTT. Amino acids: CASNPRANTEAFF.

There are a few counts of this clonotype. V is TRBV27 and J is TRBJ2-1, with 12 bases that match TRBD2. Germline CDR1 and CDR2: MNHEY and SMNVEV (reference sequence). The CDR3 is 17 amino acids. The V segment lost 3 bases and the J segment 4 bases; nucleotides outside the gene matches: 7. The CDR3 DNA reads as TGTGCCAGCAGTTTTTATATACTAGCGGGAGGTTACAATGAGCAGTTCTTC. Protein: CASSFYILAGGYNEQFF.

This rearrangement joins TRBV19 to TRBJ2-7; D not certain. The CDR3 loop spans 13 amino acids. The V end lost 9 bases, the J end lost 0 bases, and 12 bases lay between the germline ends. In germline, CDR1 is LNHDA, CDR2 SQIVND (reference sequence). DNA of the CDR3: TGTGCCAGCGCCATGGTGAGCTCCTACGAGCAGTACTTC. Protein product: CASAMVSSYEQYF.